Sequencing of this T cell receptor beta chain was carried out in a study of shared clonotypes between healthy human individuals. Turning to this clone: Its antigen remains unidentified.

Study results and caveats: Read depth was anticipated to influence clonotype sharing among donors.

An assay was performed, and its level was deep. TCRdb's table, derived via immunoSEQ multiplex PCR, lists solely in-frame clones and lacks some. The table has some 2,400,000 clones, almost 96% seen once. CD45RA-negative memory and CD45RA+ naive subsets were split from the CD4+ cells. The sequence was collected from a man aged 18 to 29 in good health. The sequencing input was naive CD4+ T cells sorted from blood. Subset given: CD45RA+ positively selected.

CDR3: CASSYRDRGPTDSYEQYF. DNA for the CDR3: TGTGCCAGTAGTTACCGGGACAGGGGCCCTACCGACTCCTACGAGCAGTACTTC. V is TRBV19 and J is TRBJ2-7; 10 bases fit TRBD1. CDR3 size: 18 residues. From germline, CDR1 is LNHDA and CDR2 SQIVND (reference sequence). V lost 5 bases to trimming and J lost 0 bases; unmatched junction nucleotides: 13.